This TCR beta chain was recovered during a study of cytomegalovirus exposure and HLA in healthy donors. The PCR was carried out with 60 Vbeta primers and 13 Jbeta primers. TCRdb's table, derived via immunoSEQ multiplex PCR, lists solely in-frame clones and lacks some. This table holds roughly 180,000 clones, approximately 80% found once. Study findings and constraints: Researchers reported from a later analysis that most CMV-associated TCR beta chains appeared HLA-restricted. A few CMV-associated chains were confirmed in vitro to be specific for CMV antigens. An analysis was carried out later, and it reportedly showed fewer N-insertions in an Asian-associated ancestry cluster than the approximately 670-donor mean.

Germline V CDR1 and CDR2: MNHNS, SASEGT. Deletions cut 2 bases from V and 5 bases from J, with 15 bases between. CDR3 length equals 16 residues. Donors were ostensibly healthy at sampling, although undocumented immune exposures were probable. As regards this clone: The antigen is not known.

The chain has TRBV6-1 and TRBJ1-4; D is ambiguous. The specimen sequenced was PBMCs. This clonotype originated in a woman in her 30s in good health and CMV-seropositive. CDR3 sequence (DNA): TGTGCCAGCAGTGAATTTAGGCAGAACAGAAATGAAAAACTGTTTTTT. Translated, it gives CASSEFRQNRNEKLFF.